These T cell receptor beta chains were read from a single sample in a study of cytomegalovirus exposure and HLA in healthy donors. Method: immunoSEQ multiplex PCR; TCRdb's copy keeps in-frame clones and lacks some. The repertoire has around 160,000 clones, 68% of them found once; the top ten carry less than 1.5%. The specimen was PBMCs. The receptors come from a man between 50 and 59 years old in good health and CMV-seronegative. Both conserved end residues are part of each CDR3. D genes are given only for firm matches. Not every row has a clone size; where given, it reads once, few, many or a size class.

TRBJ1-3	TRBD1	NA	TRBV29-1	CSGDRGLSGNTIYF	TGCAGCGGGGACAGGGGATTGTCTGGAAACACCATATATTTT
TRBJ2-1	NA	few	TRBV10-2	CASSEGPLSSEQFF	TGCGCCAGCAGTGAGGGGCCTCTTTCCAGTGAGCAGTTCTTC
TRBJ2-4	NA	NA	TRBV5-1	CASSLAGQRLGIQYF	TGCGCCAGCAGCCTCGCGGGACAGAGACTAGGCATTCAGTACTTC
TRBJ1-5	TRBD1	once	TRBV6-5	CASRDREGQPQHF	TGTGCCAGCAGGGACAGGGAGGGGCAGCCCCAGCATTTT
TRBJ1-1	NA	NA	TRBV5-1	CASSSRVTGITEAFF	TGCGCCAGCAGCAGCAGAGTTACGGGGATCACTGAAGCTTTCTTT
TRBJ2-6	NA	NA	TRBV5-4	CARNARDSGANVLTF	TGTGCCAGGAATGCGCGGGATTCTGGGGCCAACGTCCTGACTTTC
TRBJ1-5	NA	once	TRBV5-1	CASSWGLPNQPQHF	TGCGCCAGCAGCTGGGGCCTACCTAATCAGCCCCAGCATTTT
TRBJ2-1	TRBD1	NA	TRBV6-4	CASSDSYRGPFNEQFF	TGTGCCAGCAGTGACTCGTATAGGGGGCCCTTCAATGAGCAGTTCTTC
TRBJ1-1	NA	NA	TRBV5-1	CASSLAQMNTEAFF	TGCGCCAGCAGCTTGGCTCAGATGAACACTGAAGCTTTCTTT
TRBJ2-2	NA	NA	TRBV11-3	CASSLRANTGELFF	TGTGCCAGCAGCTTGAGAGCTAACACCGGGGAGCTGTTTTTT
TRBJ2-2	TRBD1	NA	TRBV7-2	CASTPRTGGTGELFF	TGTGCCAGCACCCCTCGTACAGGGGGGACCGGGGAGCTGTTTTTT
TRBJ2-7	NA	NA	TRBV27	CASSLTESSYEQYF	TGTGCCAGCAGTTTGACAGAAAGCTCCTACGAGCAGTACTTC
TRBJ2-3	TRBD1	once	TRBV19	CASLHRDSYTDTQYF	TGTGCCAGTCTACACCGGGACAGCTACACAGATACGCAGTATTTT
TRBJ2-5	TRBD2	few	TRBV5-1	CASSRLAGGREETQYF	TGCGCCAGCAGCCGCCTAGCGGGGGGCAGGGAAGAGACCCAGTACTTC
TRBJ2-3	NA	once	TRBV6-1	CASSEIAGGSVADTQYF	TGTGCCAGCAGTGAAATTGCAGGGGGGAGTGTAGCAGATACGCAGTATTTT
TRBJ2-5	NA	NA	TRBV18	CASSPPSGRETQYF	TGTGCCAGCTCACCACCTAGCGGACGGGAGACCCAGTACTTC
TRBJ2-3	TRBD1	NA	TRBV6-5	CASRGTGATDTQYF	TGTGCCAGCAGGGGGACAGGGGCCACAGATACGCAGTATTTT
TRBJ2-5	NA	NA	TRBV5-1	CASSFFGGKTRETQYF	TGCGCCAGCAGCTTTTTCGGGGGAAAGACAAGGGAGACCCAGTACTTC
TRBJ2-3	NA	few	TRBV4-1	CASSQATRGTQYF	TGCGCCAGCAGCCAAGCGACCCGGGGTACGCAGTATTTT
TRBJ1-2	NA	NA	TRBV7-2	CASSLGTGTSYGYTF	TGTGCCAGCAGCTTAGGCACCGGGACTTCTTATGGCTACACCTTC
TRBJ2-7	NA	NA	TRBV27	CASSITAYYEQYF	TGTGCCAGCAGTATAACAGCCTACTACGAGCAGTACTTC
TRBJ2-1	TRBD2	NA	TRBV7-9	CASGSGGARSSYNEQFF	TGTGCCAGCGGTAGCGGGGGGGCACGAAGCTCCTACAATGAGCAGTTCTTC
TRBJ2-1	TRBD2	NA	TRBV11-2	CASRSLGLAGGGSYNEQFF	TGTGCCAGCAGGTCCTTGGGACTAGCGGGGGGGGGCTCCTACAATGAGCAGTTCTTC
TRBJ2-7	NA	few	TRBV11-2	CASSFVGQSSYEQYF	TGTGCCAGCAGCTTCGTAGGACAATCATCCTACGAGCAGTACTTC
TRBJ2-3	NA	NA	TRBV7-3	CASSPGFTDTQYF	TGTGCCAGCAGCCCGGGATTCACAGATACGCAGTATTTT
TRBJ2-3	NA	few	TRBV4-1	CASSPRQNPSTDTQYF	TGCGCCAGCAGCCCTCGACAGAACCCTAGCACAGATACGCAGTATTTT
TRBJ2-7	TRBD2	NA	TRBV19	CASSIGGGPLKQYF	TGTGCCAGTAGTATTGGGGGGGGTCCCCTGAAGCAGTACTTC
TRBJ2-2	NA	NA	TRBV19	CASSIQGDGTGELFF	TGTGCCAGTAGTATCCAAGGGGATGGTACCGGGGAGCTGTTTTTT
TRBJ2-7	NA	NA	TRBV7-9	CASSSGHEYEQYF	TGTGCCAGCAGCTCGGGACACGAGTACGAGCAGTACTTC
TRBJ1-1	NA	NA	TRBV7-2	CASSLVRGIGTEAFF	TGTGCCAGCAGCTTAGTTCGGGGTATTGGGACTGAAGCTTTCTTT